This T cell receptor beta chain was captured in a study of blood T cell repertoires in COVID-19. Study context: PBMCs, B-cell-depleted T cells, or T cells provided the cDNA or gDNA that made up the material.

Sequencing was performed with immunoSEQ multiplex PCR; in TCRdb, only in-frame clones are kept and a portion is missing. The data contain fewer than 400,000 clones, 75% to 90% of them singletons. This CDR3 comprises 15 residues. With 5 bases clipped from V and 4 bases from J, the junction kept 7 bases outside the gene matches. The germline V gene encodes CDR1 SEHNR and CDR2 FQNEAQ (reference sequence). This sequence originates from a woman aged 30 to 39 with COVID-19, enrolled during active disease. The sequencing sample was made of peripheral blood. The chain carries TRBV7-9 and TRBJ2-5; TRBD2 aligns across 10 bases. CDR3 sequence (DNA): TGTGCCAGCAGCCAGCTAGCGGGAGTAGCAGAGACCCAGTACTTC. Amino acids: CASSQLAGVAETQYF.